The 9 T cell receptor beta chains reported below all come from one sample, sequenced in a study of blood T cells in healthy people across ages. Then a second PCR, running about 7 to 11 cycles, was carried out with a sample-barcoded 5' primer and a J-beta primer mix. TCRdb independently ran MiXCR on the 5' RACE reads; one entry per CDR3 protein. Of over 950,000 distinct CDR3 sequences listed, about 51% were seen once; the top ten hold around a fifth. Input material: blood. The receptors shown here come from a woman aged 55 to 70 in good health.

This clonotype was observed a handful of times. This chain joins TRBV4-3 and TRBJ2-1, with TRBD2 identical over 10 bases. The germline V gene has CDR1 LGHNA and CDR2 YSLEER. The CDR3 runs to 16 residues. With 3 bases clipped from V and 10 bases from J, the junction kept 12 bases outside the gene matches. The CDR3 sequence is CASSHLSAGGPGEQFF. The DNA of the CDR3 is TGCGCCAGCAGCCATTTGTCAGCGGGAGGGCCCGGAGAGCAGTTCTTC.

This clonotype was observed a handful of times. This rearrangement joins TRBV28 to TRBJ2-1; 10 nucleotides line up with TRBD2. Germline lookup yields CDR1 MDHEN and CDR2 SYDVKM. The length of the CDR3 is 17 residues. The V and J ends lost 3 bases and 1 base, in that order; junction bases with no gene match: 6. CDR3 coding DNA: TGTGCCAGCAGTTTGCTAGCGGGAGTTGAATCCTACAATGAGCAGTTCTTC. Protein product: CASSLLAGVESYNEQFF.

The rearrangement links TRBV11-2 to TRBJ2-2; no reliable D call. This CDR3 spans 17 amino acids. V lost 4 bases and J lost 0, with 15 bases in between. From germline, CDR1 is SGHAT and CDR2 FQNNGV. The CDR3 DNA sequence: TGTGCCAGCAGCTCTCATACACCTAATCCGAACACCGGGGAGCTGTTTTTT. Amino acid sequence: CASSSHTPNPNTGELFF.

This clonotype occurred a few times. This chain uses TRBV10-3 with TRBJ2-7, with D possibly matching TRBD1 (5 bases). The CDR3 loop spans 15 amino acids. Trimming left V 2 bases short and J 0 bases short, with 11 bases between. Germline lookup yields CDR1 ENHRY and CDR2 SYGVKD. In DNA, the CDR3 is TGTGCCATCAGTGAGGCGCAGGGTAGCTCCTACGAGCAGTACTTC. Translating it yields CAISEAQGSSYEQYF.

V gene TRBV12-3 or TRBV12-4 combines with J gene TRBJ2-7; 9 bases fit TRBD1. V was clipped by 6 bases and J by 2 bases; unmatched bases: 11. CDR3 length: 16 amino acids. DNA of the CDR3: TGTGCCAGCAGCACACGCGCGGGACAGGGCGCCTACGAGCAGTACTTC. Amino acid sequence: CASSTRAGQGAYEQYF.

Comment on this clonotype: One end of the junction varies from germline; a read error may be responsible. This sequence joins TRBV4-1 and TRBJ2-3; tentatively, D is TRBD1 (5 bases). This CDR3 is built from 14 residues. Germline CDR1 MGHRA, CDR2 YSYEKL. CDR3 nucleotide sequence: TGCGCCAGCAGCCAAGACACCAGCACAGGTACGCAGTATTTT. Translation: CASSQDTSTGTQYF.

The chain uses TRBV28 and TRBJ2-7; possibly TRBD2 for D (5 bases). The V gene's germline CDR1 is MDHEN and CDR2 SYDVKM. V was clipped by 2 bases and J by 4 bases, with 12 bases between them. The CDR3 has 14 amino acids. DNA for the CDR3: TGTGCCAGCAGTTTAGAGGGCCGTTGGTACGAGCAGTACTTC. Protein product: CASSLEGRWYEQYF.

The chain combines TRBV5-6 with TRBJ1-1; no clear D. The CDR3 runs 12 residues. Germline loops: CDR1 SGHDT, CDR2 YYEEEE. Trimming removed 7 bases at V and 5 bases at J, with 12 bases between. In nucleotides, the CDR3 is TGTGCCAGCTGGCGGTCAGGAACTGAAGCTTTCTTT. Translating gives CASWRSGTEAFF.

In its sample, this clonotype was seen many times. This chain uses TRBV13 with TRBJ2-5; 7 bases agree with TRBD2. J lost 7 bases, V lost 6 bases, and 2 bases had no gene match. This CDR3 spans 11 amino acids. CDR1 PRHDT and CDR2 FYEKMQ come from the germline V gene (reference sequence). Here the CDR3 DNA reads TGTGCCAGCAGTTGGGAGGGGACCCAGTACTTC. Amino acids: CASSWEGTQYF.